The 20 T cell receptor beta chains presented below share a single source sample, sequenced in a study of blood T cells in healthy people across ages. Using a J-beta primer mix together with a sample-barcoded 5' primer, a second PCR was run for roughly 6 to 12 cycles. TCRdb itself ran the 5' RACE reads through MiXCR, one entry per CDR3 protein. The sample yields approximately 810,000 distinct CDR3 sequences, under 30% seen once. The material sequenced was blood. The source of these receptors is a woman aged 80 or older in good health.

The chain employs TRBV20-1 and TRBJ2-2; D is possibly TRBD1 (6 bases). CDR1 and CDR2 from the germline V gene are DFQATT and SNEGSKA (reference sequence). The CDR3 has 15 residues. V lost 2 bases to trimming and J lost 1 base, with 11 bases between them. The CDR3 region has the DNA TGCAGTGCTAGAAGGCCGACAGGGAACACCGGGGAGCTGTTTTTT. Residues: CSARRPTGNTGELFF.

This clonotype was counted only a few times. Being one base from a much bigger clone, this may be a read error. The genes are TRBV11-2 and TRBJ2-1; D could derive from TRBD1 or TRBD2 (7 bases each). V gave up 11 bases and J gave up 3 bases, with 17 bases separating them. The germline gives CDR1 SGHAT, CDR2 FQNNGV. CDR3 length: 14 residues. CDR3 in amino acids: CAVKRGQNYNEQFF. CDR3 nucleotides: TGTGCCGTCAAGCGGGGACAGAACTACAATGAGCAGTTCTTC.

V and J are TRBV7-7 and TRBJ2-6; 8 nucleotides align to TRBD1. J lost 2 bases, V lost 5 bases, and 14 bases had no gene match. The CDR3 runs 19 residues. Germline V lookup: CDR1 SSHAT, CDR2 FNYEAQ (reference sequence). The CDR3 region is CASSPNVGQGPTGANVLTF. For the CDR3, the DNA is TGTGCCAGCAGCCCAAACGTCGGACAGGGTCCCACTGGGGCCAACGTCCTGACTTTC. Full variable domain (remainder filled in from reference TRBV7-7 and TRBJ2-6): GAGVSQSPRYKVTKRGQDVTLRCDPISSHATLYWYQQALGQGPEFLTYFNYEAQPDKSGLPSDRFSAERPEGSISTLTIQRTEQRDSAMYRCASSPNVGQGPTGANVLTFGAGSRLTVL.

The sample holds a few counts of this clonotype. The chain carries TRBV28 and TRBJ2-7; D uncertain. Germline V gene data show CDR1 as MDHEN and CDR2 as SYDVKM. The V and J ends lost 3 bases and 7 bases respectively, with 7 bases between them. The CDR3 length is 11 residues. The CDR3 loop is CASSLISEQYF. CDR3 bases: TGTGCCAGCAGTTTGATTTCTGAGCAGTACTTC.

This clonotype was picked up a small number of times. This chain joins TRBV27 and TRBJ1-2; 8 bases agree with TRBD1. V trimming: 4 bases; J trimming: 5 bases; junction bases outside the gene matches: 6. The CDR3 spans 14 residues. In germline, CDR1 is MNHEY, CDR2 SMNVEV (reference sequence). CDR3 sequence: CASSCGRGLYGYTF. The DNA of the CDR3 is TGTGCCAGCAGTTGCGGCAGGGGGCTGTATGGCTACACCTTC.

With respect to this clonotype: This may be a read error: a much more frequent sequence differs by one nucleotide. The chain couples TRBV20-1 to TRBJ2-5, with 10 bases fitting TRBD2. The CDR3 length is 15 residues. Germline assignment: CDR1 DFQATT and CDR2 SNEGSKA (reference sequence). J was trimmed by 11 bases and V by 0 bases; bases with no gene match: 12. In DNA, the CDR3 is TGCAGTGCTAGAGATATGGAGCGGGGGGGCTATGAGCAGTACTTC. Translated: CSARDMERGGYEQYF.

Regarding this clonotype: A junction boundary mismatches the germline segment, possibly from a read error. The rearrangement uses TRBV12-3 or TRBV12-4 and TRBJ2-3; D call uncertain. The CDR3 runs to 14 residues. The chain's CDR3 is CASSFGRVADMQYF. In DNA, the CDR3 is TGTGCCAGCAGTTTCGGAAGGGTAGCAGATATGCAGTATTTT.

About this clonotype itself: A much larger clone differs by one base, so this may be a read error. This chain connects TRBV20-1 to TRBJ2-1, with 7 bases lining up with TRBD2. The CDR3 is made up of 12 amino acids. The trim removed 5 bases at V and 13 bases at J, leaving 11 bases unmatched. Germline V gene lookup returns CDR1 DFQATT and CDR2 SNEGSKA (reference sequence). The chain's CDR3 is CSAGGVRETQFF. CDR3 nucleotides: TGCAGTGCTGGGGGGGTAAGGGAGACCCAGTTCTTC.

Many counts were recorded for this clonotype. V and J are TRBV7-2 and TRBJ2-1, with D possibly called TRBD1 or TRBD2 (5 bases each). The V and J ends lost 2 bases and 0 bases respectively, with 17 bases between them. The CDR3 spans 18 residues. Germline CDR1 is SGHTA and CDR2 is FQGNSA. The CDR3 nucleotides read TGTGCCAGCAGCTTAAAATTCTCGGCAGGGAGCTCCTACAATGAGCAGTTCTTC. Amino acids: CASSLKFSAGSSYNEQFF. Drawing the rest from reference TRBV7-2 and TRBJ2-1, the complete variable domain is GAGVSQSPSNKVTEKGKDVELRCDPISGHTALYWYRQSLGQGLEFLIYFQGNSAPDKSGLPSDRFSAERTGGSVSTLTIQRTQQEDSAVYLCASSLKFSAGSSYNEQFFGPGTRLTVL.

The rearrangement links TRBV3-1 to TRBJ1-6, with a tentative D call TRBD1 (6 bases). Trimming removed 1 base at V and 7 bases at J, with 14 bases between. Germline CDR1 LGHDT, CDR2 YNNKEL (reference sequence). This CDR3 comprises 16 residues. The CDR3 is CASSQVSGGGNSPLHF. The CDR3 bases are TGTGCCAGCAGCCAAGTAAGTGGGGGCGGCAATTCACCCCTCCACTTT.

About this clonotype itself: A single base separates this from a much larger clone, so it may be a read error. This chain uses TRBV7-9 with TRBJ2-7, with D possibly being TRBD1 (7 bases). Trimming pared 5 bases from V and 0 bases from J, leaving 17 bases between. There are 16 residues in the CDR3. Germline V CDR1 and CDR2: SEHNR, FQNEAQ (reference sequence). The CDR3 coding sequence is TGTGCCAGCAGCCGACCCGGGACAGCGGGCTCCTACGAGCAGTACTTC. As protein: CASSRPGTAGSYEQYF.

The chain employs TRBV20-1 and TRBJ1-1; possibly TRBD1 for D (5 bases). The CDR3 has 12 amino acids. The ends were cut back, 6 bases at V and 0 bases at J, with 8 bases in the middle. Germline V gene sequence: CDR1 DFQATT, CDR2 SNEGSKA (reference sequence). This CDR3 reads CSAGTLNTEAFF. The CDR3 coding sequence is TGCAGTGCCGGGACGCTGAACACTGAAGCTTTCTTT.

The chain employs TRBV7-9 and TRBJ1-1; the match to TRBD1 covers 8 bases. Germline-derived CDR1 and CDR2 are SEHNR and FQNEAQ (reference sequence). The CDR3 is 17 amino acids. The junction had 11 bases not matched to a gene; V was cut back by 5 bases and J by 0 bases. This CDR3 is CASSREQGGGMNTEAFF. DNA of the CDR3: TGTGCCAGCAGCCGGGAACAGGGGGGTGGTATGAACACTGAAGCTTTCTTT. Full variable domain (outside the CDR3, taken from reference TRBV7-9 and TRBJ1-1): DTGVSQNPRHKITKRGQNVTFRCDPISEHNRLYWYRQTLGQGPEFLTYFQNEAQLEKSRLLSDRFSAERPKGSFSTLEIQRTEQGDSAMYLCASSREQGGGMNTEAFFGQGTRLTVV.

The J gene is TRBJ2-5, the V gene TRBV20-1, with TRBD2 as a possible D gene (6 bases). Trimming pared 5 bases from V and 6 bases from J, leaving 16 bases between. Germline loops: CDR1 DFQATT, CDR2 SNEGSKA (reference sequence). The CDR3 loop spans 13 amino acids. Written as DNA, the CDR3 is TGCAGTGCTGTAACGGGAGAAATGAAGACCCAGTACTTC. Residues: CSAVTGEMKTQYF.

Details on this clonotype: Given a much more abundant clone one base away, this may be a read error. This rearrangement joins TRBV6-2 or TRBV6-3 to TRBJ2-1, with a possible D match to TRBD2 (7 bases). Trimming left V 0 bases short and J 6 bases short, with 15 bases between. CDR1 and CDR2 (germline): MNHEY, SVGEGT. This CDR3 has 16 amino acids. The CDR3 loop is CASSYSPGGGPNEQFF. The CDR3 DNA reads as TGTGCCAGCAGTTACTCTCCTGGCGGGGGCCCCAATGAGCAGTTCTTC.

Concerning this clonotype itself: A much larger clone is a single base away; this may be a read error. V gene TRBV28 combines with J gene TRBJ2-5; perhaps TRBD2 as D (6 bases). The germline CDR1 and CDR2 sequences are MDHEN and SYDVKM. CDR3 length equals 12 residues. V was clipped by 6 bases and J by 11 bases, with 16 bases between them. In DNA, the CDR3 is TGTGCCAGCAGGGAAGGGAGGAATGAGCAGTACTTC. Encoded protein: CASREGRNEQYF.

The CDR3 bases are TGTGCCAGCAGCCTGGGGACAGCCCTTGAAGCTTTCTTT. Its translation is CASSLGTALEAFF. This rearrangement joins TRBV7-9 to TRBJ1-1; 7 bases are a match to TRBD1. Unmatched junction bases numbered 7, after V lost 5 bases and J lost 7 bases. Per germline, CDR1 SEHNR and CDR2 FQNEAQ (reference sequence). This CDR3 has 13 residues.

A few counts support this clonotype. CDR3 region: CASSHTGVNEQYF. In nucleotides, the CDR3 is TGTGCCAGCAGCCACACAGGGGTGAATGAGCAGTACTTC. This chain uses TRBV3-1 with TRBJ2-7; 7 bases are a match to TRBD1. The V gene end was trimmed by 3 bases and the J gene end by 7 bases; junction bases not matched to a gene: 6. Germline CDR1 LGHDT, CDR2 YNNKEL (reference sequence). CDR3 length equals 13 residues.

This rearrangement joins TRBV7-8 to TRBJ2-1; 9 bases fit TRBD2. The CDR3 is 17 residues long. V shed 1 base and J 12 bases; nucleotides not matched to a gene: 16. CDR1 and CDR2 (germline): SGHVS, FQNEAQ. In DNA form, the CDR3 reads TGTGCCAGCAGCTTAGTAGCAGCGGGGGGCTCCACAGATACGCAGTTCTTC. Translated, it gives CASSLVAAGGSTDTQFF.

In regard to this clonotype: A read error may be the cause here, since a much bigger clone is one base away. The rearrangement links TRBV2 to TRBJ2-5; D is ambiguous. The end of the DNA fits TRBJ2-7 better, so the J call may be wrong. Germline V gene data show CDR1 as SNHLY and CDR2 as FYNNEI. The CDR3 covers 14 residues. Written as DNA, the CDR3 is TGTGCCAGCAGTGTCGGTGCTATGGTCTACGAGCAGTACTTC. It codes for CASSVGAMVYEQYF.